This is a list of T cell receptor beta chains from one sample in a study of CD8 T cells in ankylosing spondylitis. TCRdb re-analysed the 5' RACE reads in MiXCR, keeping a single row per CDR3 protein. This sample carries some 200,000 distinct CDR3 sequences, under 30% of them seen once, and the ten largest clones take around 6.3%. The sample was blood, either unsorted or a sorted T cell fraction (not recorded which). Receptors originate from a male donor with ankylosing spondylitis or in good health (not recorded which). Each CDR3 is given with its conserved first and last residue. Fields, in order: V gene, D gene, clone size, J gene, CDR3 protein, CDR3 DNA. The D gene is left open where the match is weak. The listing skips clone size in some rows; elsewhere it reads once, few, many or a size class.

TRBV5-6	TRBD1	many	TRBJ2-7	CASSPDRARGEQYF	TGTGCCAGCAGCCCTGACAGGGCTAGGGGCGAGCAGTACTTC
TRBV20-1	TRBD2	many	TRBJ2-3	CSAHAGLAGTDTQYF	TGCAGTGCCCACGCTGGACTAGCGGGCACAGATACGCAGTATTTT
TRBV12-3/TRBV12-4	TRBD1	many	TRBJ1-5	CASREKGGGNQPQHF	TGTGCCAGCAGGGAAAAAGGGGGCGGCAATCAGCCCCAGCATTTT
TRBV7-6	NA	many	TRBJ1-4	CASRGIATNEKLFF	TGTGCCAGCAGGGGGATTGCAACTAATGAAAAACTGTTTTTT
TRBV7-2	TRBD2	many	TRBJ2-2	CASSTGTRRSGELFF	TGTGCCAGCAGCACCGGGACTAGAAGGTCCGGGGAGCTGTTTTTT
TRBV20-1	TRBD2	NA	TRBJ2-1	CSARDLGGRLNEQFF	TGCAGTGCTAGAGATCTTGGCGGGAGGTTGAATGAGCAGTTCTTC
TRBV10-3	NA	NA	TRBJ1-3	CAISDEDSASNTIYF	TGTGCCATCAGTGATGAGGACAGCGCTAGCAACACCATATATTTT
TRBV10-3	TRBD1	NA	TRBJ2-5	CATLDRVETQYF	TGTGCCACCTTGGACAGGGTTGAGACCCAGTACTTC
TRBV19	TRBD2	few	TRBJ2-1	CASSPSGTSGREQFF	TGTGCCAGTAGTCCTTCCGGGACTAGCGGCCGTGAGCAGTTCTTC
TRBV6-2/TRBV6-3	NA	NA	TRBJ2-2	CASGLVSGELFF	TGTGCCAGCGGTCTAGTATCCGGGGAGCTGTTTTTT
TRBV12-3/TRBV12-4	NA	NA	TRBJ1-1	CASSLTQTEAFF	TGTGCCAGCAGTTTAACCCAGACCGAAGCTTTCTTT
TRBV29-1	NA	NA	TRBJ2-7	CSVGLTAWGGEQYF	TGCAGCGTAGGATTGACTGCGTGGGGAGGCGAGCAGTACTTC
TRBV13	TRBD1	NA	TRBJ1-1	CASSLGQGRTEAFF	TGTGCCAGCAGCTTGGGACAGGGTAGGACTGAAGCTTTCTTT